The 13 T cell receptor beta chains in this list originate from one sample, sequenced in a study of T cell repertoires in cytomegalovirus infection. For these receptors, no antigen is known. TCRdb independently ran MiXCR on the reads; one entry per CDR3 protein. Here the sample spans tens of thousands of distinct CDR3 sequences, about 18% being singletons. The source material was CD8+ T cells from cultured PBMCs, sampled from culture after CMV antigen stimulation. These receptors originate from a human donor in good health (CMV status not recorded). Some clones in this sample may be carry-over from other donors' samples.

This clonotype has more than one count but fewer than ten. The chain links TRBV5-4 to TRBJ2-1; D is unresolved. With 1 base removed from V and 7 bases from J, the gap between germline ends came to 18 bases. This CDR3 is built from 16 residues. CDR1 is SGHNT, CDR2 YYREEE, per germline (reference sequence). CDR3 sequence reads: CASSLSRTWSMNEQFF. Written as DNA, the CDR3 is TGTGCCAGCAGCTTGTCCCGGACGTGGTCTATGAATGAGCAGTTCTTC.

The J gene is TRBJ1-4, the V gene TRBV7-8, with TRBD1 matching over 7 bases. The V and J ends lost 3 bases and 8 bases, in that order; junction bases with no gene match: 12. The CDR3 extends over 16 amino acids. CDR1 is SGHVS and CDR2 is FQNEAQ in the germline V gene. CDR3 bases: TGTGCCAGCAGCTTGAGGACAGGCATAGATCGGGAAAAACTGTTTTTT. Translated, it gives CASSLRTGIDREKLFF. The full variable domain, completed using reference TRBV7-8 and TRBJ1-4, is GAGVSQSPRYKVAKRGQDVALRCDPISGHVSLFWYQQALGQGPEFLTYFQNEAQLDKSGLPSDRFFAERPEGSVSTLKIQRTQQEDSAVYLCASSLRTGIDREKLFFGSGTQLSVL.

The rearrangement uses TRBV7-9 and TRBJ1-5, with a tentative D call TRBD1 (6 bases). Trimming shortened V by 7 bases and J by 4 bases, and 14 bases separated the two germline ends. The length of the CDR3 is 14 residues. The germline V gene has CDR1 SEHNR and CDR2 FQNEAQ (reference sequence). The CDR3 loop is CASTKKGENQPQHF. CDR3 sequence (DNA): TGTGCCAGCACCAAAAAGGGGGAGAATCAGCCCCAGCATTTT. Based on the CDR3 plus reference TRBV7-9 and TRBJ1-5, the full variable domain is DTGVSQNPRHKITKRGQNVTFRCDPISEHNRLYWYRQTLGQGPEFLTYFQNEAQLEKSRLLSDRFSAERPKGSFSTLEIQRTEQGDSAMYLCASTKKGENQPQHFGDGTRLSIL.

In its sample, this clonotype was seen a few times. The chain recombines TRBV27 with TRBJ1-4; a weak D match, TRBD1 (6 bases). This CDR3 comprises 12 residues. Germline CDR1 MNHEY, CDR2 SMNVEV (reference sequence). V was cut by 8 bases and J by 7 bases, with 11 bases left in between. The CDR3 coding sequence is TGTGCCAGCGGGCCAGGGGTTGAAAAACTGTTTTTT. Translation gives CASGPGVEKLFF.

This clonotype was detected only a few times. The chain joins TRBV6-1 to TRBJ2-7, with 12 nucleotides matching TRBD2. V was pared by 5 bases and J by 6 bases, with 8 bases of the junction left unmatched. The length of the CDR3 is 15 residues. Germline assignment: CDR1 MNHNS and CDR2 SASEGT. The CDR3: CASSTTSGRSGEQYF. The CDR3 DNA is TGTGCCAGCAGTACCACTAGCGGGAGGAGTGGCGAGCAGTACTTC.

This clonotype was seen a handful of times. The V call is TRBV12-5, the J call TRBJ2-2; D call uncertain. CDR1 and CDR2 (germline): LGHNT, FRNRAP. The CDR3 is 12 amino acids. V was trimmed by 0 bases and J by 8 bases, leaving 4 bases between them. The CDR3 spells CASGLVPGELFF. The CDR3 DNA reads as TGTGCTAGTGGTTTGGTACCGGGGGAGCTGTTTTTT.

Regarding this clonotype: One end of the junction varies from germline; a read error may be responsible. The chain recombines TRBV6-2 or TRBV6-3 with TRBJ1-1; D call uncertain. Germline-derived CDR1 and CDR2 are MNHEY and SVGEGT. This CDR3 is built from 15 residues. Here the CDR3 DNA reads TGTGCCAGGAGTTACGGGAGGAACCTTAACACTGAAGCTTTCTTT. Protein sequence: CARSYGRNLNTEAFF.

Turning to this clonotype: The junction does not match germline at one end; this may be a read error. The chain combines TRBV4-1 with TRBJ1-4; D possibly corresponds to TRBD1 (5 bases). The CDR3 consists of 16 residues. Germline V gene data show CDR1 as MGHRA and CDR2 as YSYEKL. The DNA for the CDR3 is TGTGCCAGCAGCGCAAATGTTCGGGGGATTAGCGTAAAACTGTTTTTT. Translated: CASSANVRGISVKLFF.

The chain is built from TRBV7-9 and TRBJ2-1, with TRBD1 matching over 7 bases. The J segment lost 4 bases and the V segment lost 8 bases, leaving 14 bases of the junction unmatched. The germline gives CDR1 SEHNR, CDR2 FQNEAQ (reference sequence). CDR3 length: 16 amino acids. CDR3 in amino acids: CASEVSRDRVYNEQFF. CDR3 coding DNA: TGTGCCAGCGAAGTTTCCCGGGACAGAGTATACAATGAGCAGTTCTTC.

This clonotype appeared a few times. The chain couples TRBV19 to TRBJ2-5, with 7 nucleotides matching TRBD1. J gave up 2 bases and V 4 bases, and 4 bases lay outside the gene matches. CDR1 is LNHDA and CDR2 is SQIVND in the germline V gene (reference sequence). CDR3 length equals 14 residues. In nucleotides, the CDR3 is TGTGCCAGTAGTAACGTACAGGGGCAAGAGACCCAGTACTTC. Amino acid sequence: CASSNVQGQETQYF.

Concerning this clonotype itself: This is likely a read error, given that the CDR3 carries no conserved phenylalanine or tryptophan at its end. The chain uses TRBV12-3 or TRBV12-4 and TRBJ2-5, with 12 bases fitting TRBD2. The CDR3 has 16 residues. The V segment lost 5 bases and the J segment 1 base; nucleotides outside the gene matches: 5. This chain's CDR3 is CASSPLTSGGQETQYL. The CDR3 nucleotides are TGTGCCAGCAGTCCTCTGACTAGCGGGGGCCAAGAGACCCAGTACTTA.

V usage is TRBV5-6 and J usage is TRBJ1-5; TRBD1 might be the D (5 bases). Germline assignment: CDR1 SGHDT and CDR2 YYEEEE. The CDR3 has 17 residues. V was cut by 4 bases and J by 1 base, with 18 bases left in between. The CDR3 reads CASSQAREEVSNQPQHF. In DNA form, the CDR3 reads TGTGCCAGCAGCCAGGCCAGGGAGGAGGTAAGCAATCAGCCCCAGCATTTT.

The rearrangement uses TRBV11-2 and TRBJ2-1; possibly TRBD1 for D (5 bases). Germline CDR1 is SGHAT and CDR2 is FQNNGV. This CDR3 has 15 amino acids. With 0 bases removed from V and 6 bases from J, the gap between germline ends came to 12 bases. The CDR3 coding sequence is TGTGCCAGCAGCTTAGATTTTAGGGGATTCAATGAGCAGTTCTTC. This codes for CASSLDFRGFNEQFF.